The rows below give T cell receptor beta chains drawn from one sample of a study of T cells in Graves' hyperthyroidism and ophthalmopathy. TCRdb redid the calling of the multiplex PCR reads with MiXCR, one entry per CDR3 protein. This sample carries 300,000 to 350,000 distinct CDR3 sequences, around 20% of them seen once, and the ten largest clones take about 50%. The sequencing input was blood. Source of these receptors: a woman aged 45-65 years with Graves' hyperthyroidism. Both conserved end residues are part of each CDR3. Each record gives: clone size, CDR3 length, V gene, D gene, J gene, CDR3 protein, CDR3 DNA. A D gene is named only where the DNA matches it firmly. Size is stated for part of the rows, as once, few or many counts, or as a class when the clone is expanded.

size: -; length: 11; V: TRBV6-1; D: -; J: TRBJ1-6; CDR3: CASSDNSPLHF; DNA: TGTGCCAGCAGTGACAATTCACCCCTCCACTTT
size: many; length: 16; V: TRBV18; D: TRBD1; J: TRBJ1-1; CDR3: CASSPRAGGRNTEAFF; DNA: TGTGCCAGCTCACCAAGGGCAGGGGGCAGGAACACTGAAGCTTTCTTT
size: many; length: 13; V: TRBV28; D: -; J: TRBJ1-2; CDR3: CASSLPGFGGYTF; DNA: TGTGCCAGCAGTCTCCCGGGTTTTGGGGGCTACACCTTC
size: -; length: 15; V: TRBV9; D: -; J: TRBJ1-4; CDR3: CASSPSLSTNEKLFF; DNA: TGTGCCAGCAGCCCCAGTCTTTCAACTAATGAAAAACTGTTTTTT
size: many; length: 13; V: TRBV12-3/TRBV12-4; D: -; J: TRBJ1-2; CDR3: CASTRGSSYGYTF; DNA: TGTGCCAGCACGAGGGGCTCTAGCTATGGCTACACCTTC
size: -; length: 14; V: TRBV5-1; D: -; J: TRBJ2-1; CDR3: CASSLVDRANEQFF; DNA: TGCGCCAGCAGCTTGGTGGACAGAGCCAATGAGCAGTTCTTC
size: many; length: 13; V: TRBV30; D: -; J: TRBJ2-3; CDR3: CAWTQASTDTQYF; DNA: TGTGCCTGGACGCAGGCTAGCACAGATACGCAGTATTTT
size: -; length: 13; V: TRBV25-1; D: -; J: TRBJ2-1; CDR3: CASRTTGQSFQFF; DNA: TGTGCCAGCAGAACTACTGGACAGTCCTTTCAGTTCTTC
size: -; length: 12; V: TRBV19; D: -; J: TRBJ2-2; CDR3: CASSIAGGELFF; DNA: TGTGCCAGTAGTATAGCAGGCGGGGAGCTGTTTTTT
size: many; length: 17; V: TRBV3-1; D: -; J: TRBJ1-6; CDR3: CASSQERRGVDNSPLHF; DNA: TGTGCCAGCAGCCAAGAACGAAGAGGGGTCGATAATTCACCCCTCCACTTT
size: -; length: 11; V: TRBV20-1; D: -; J: TRBJ2-7; CDR3: CSAGVGYEQYF; DNA: TGCAGTGCTGGGGTCGGCTACGAGCAGTACTTC
size: -; length: 17; V: TRBV6-6; D: TRBD1; J: TRBJ2-6; CDR3: CASSYGTGGPGANVLTF; DNA: TGTGCCAGCAGTTACGGGACAGGGGGCCCTGGGGCCAACGTCCTGACTTTC
size: few; length: 15; V: TRBV28; D: TRBD1; J: TRBJ1-5; CDR3: CASSLFRGPNQPQHF; DNA: TGTGCCAGCAGTTTATTCAGGGGGCCCAATCAGCCCCAGCATTTT
size: -; length: 14; V: TRBV15; D: -; J: TRBJ2-1; CDR3: CATSRDMGANEQFF; DNA: TGTGCCACCAGCAGAGATATGGGGGCTAATGAGCAGTTCTTC
size: -; length: 12; V: TRBV6-1; D: -; J: TRBJ1-4; CDR3: CASRHLGEKLFF; DNA: TGTGCCAGCAGACATTTGGGTGAAAAACTGTTTTTT
size: -; length: 14; V: TRBV20-1; D: -; J: TRBJ2-7; CDR3: CSAPDSVEPYEQYF; DNA: TGCAGTGCTCCCGATTCCGTAGAACCTTACGAGCAGTACTTC
size: -; length: 15; V: TRBV6-1; D: -; J: TRBJ1-5; CDR3: CASRGHGNSNQPQHF; DNA: TGTGCCAGCAGAGGACATGGGAATAGCAATCAGCCCCAGCATTTT
size: many; length: 13; V: TRBV24-1; D: TRBD1; J: TRBJ1-2; CDR3: CATSDQGANGYTF; DNA: TGTGCCACCAGTGATCAGGGGGCAAATGGCTACACCTTC
size: -; length: 14; V: TRBV20-1; D: TRBD2; J: TRBJ2-1; CDR3: CSAPGLADYNEQFF; DNA: TGCAGTGCCCCGGGACTAGCGGACTACAATGAGCAGTTCTTC
size: few; length: 16; V: TRBV6-1; D: TRBD2; J: TRBJ2-1; CDR3: CASSEMEAGAYNEQFF; DNA: TGTGCCAGCAGTGAAATGGAAGCGGGGGCTTACAATGAGCAGTTCTTC
size: many; length: 14; V: TRBV2; D: -; J: TRBJ1-2; CDR3: CASSEPSTGLTYTF; DNA: TGTGCCAGCAGCGAACCTTCTACAGGGCTGACCTACACCTTC
size: many; length: 14; V: TRBV6-1; D: -; J: TRBJ2-7; CDR3: CASSLVPAAYEQYF; DNA: TGTGCCAGCAGTTTGGTCCCTGCCGCCTACGAGCAGTACTTC
size: many; length: 15; V: TRBV20-1; D: TRBD2; J: TRBJ2-3; CDR3: CSATTSGGDTDTQYF; DNA: TGCAGTGCCACGACTAGCGGGGGGGATACAGATACGCAGTATTTT
size: -; length: 13; V: TRBV7-2; D: -; J: TRBJ1-1; CDR3: CASSPGSVTEAFF; DNA: TGTGCCAGCAGCCCGGGGTCAGTCACTGAAGCTTTCTTT
size: -; length: 13; V: TRBV10-3; D: -; J: TRBJ1-1; CDR3: CAISEGVNTEAFF; DNA: TGTGCCATCAGTGAGGGGGTGAACACTGAAGCTTTCTTT
size: few; length: 12; V: TRBV6-1; D: -; J: TRBJ1-4; CDR3: CASSDHNEKLFF; DNA: TGTGCCAGCAGTGACCATAATGAAAAACTGTTTTTT
size: many; length: 14; V: TRBV5-1; D: -; J: TRBJ2-3; CDR3: CASSLETSTDTQYF; DNA: TGCGCCAGCAGCCTCGAAACTAGCACAGATACGCAGTATTTT
size: once; length: 14; V: TRBV2; D: TRBD2; J: TRBJ2-7; CDR3: CASTGTSGSPEQYF; DNA: TGTGCCAGCACCGGGACTAGCGGGAGTCCCGAGCAGTACTTC
size: -; length: 16; V: TRBV20-1; D: -; J: TRBJ2-7; CDR3: CSAREIKQGSKYEQYF; DNA: TGCAGTGCTAGGGAGATAAAACAGGGATCCAAATACGAGCAGTACTTC
size: many; length: 12; V: TRBV28; D: -; J: TRBJ1-5; CDR3: CASVTGNQPQHF; DNA: TGTGCCAGCGTAACCGGGAATCAGCCCCAGCATTTT
size: -; length: 13; V: TRBV30; D: TRBD1; J: TRBJ1-6; CDR3: CAWSPQGASPLHF; DNA: TGTGCCTGGAGTCCGCAGGGGGCTTCACCCCTCCACTTT
size: many; length: 12; V: TRBV20-1; D: -; J: TRBJ2-7; CDR3: CSARRDSYEQYF; DNA: TGCAGTGCTAGGCGGGACAGCTACGAGCAGTACTTC
size: many; length: 16; V: TRBV7-6; D: TRBD1; J: TRBJ2-1; CDR3: CASSRGTDRAYNEQFF; DNA: TGTGCCAGCAGCCGGGGAACGGACAGGGCTTACAATGAGCAGTTCTTC
size: few; length: 14; V: TRBV11-3; D: TRBD2; J: TRBJ2-2; CDR3: CASSTGLGAGELFF; DNA: TGTGCCAGCAGCACGGGACTAGGGGCCGGGGAGCTGTTTTTT
size: many; length: 12; V: TRBV30; D: TRBD1; J: TRBJ1-1; CDR3: CAWWDRGTEAFF; DNA: TGTGCCTGGTGGGACAGGGGGACTGAAGCTTTCTTT
size: many; length: 13; V: TRBV11-3; D: -; J: TRBJ2-7; CDR3: CASTKTGRNEQYF; DNA: TGTGCCAGCACCAAGACAGGGAGGAACGAGCAGTACTTC